These T cell receptor beta chains were read from a single sample in a study of read filtering for tumor transcriptome and immune sequencing. TCRdb called the reads again in MiXCR, with one record for every CDR3 protein. The table shows 90,000 or so distinct CDR3 sequences, with under 25% occurring only once. The material sequenced was a population of CD138-negative cells sorted from bone marrow. The receptors originated from a donor at least 40 years old with multiple myeloma. CDR3s include the opening cysteine and the closing phenylalanine or tryptophan. Each record gives: J gene, clone size, V gene, D gene, CDR3 protein, CDR3 DNA. The D gene is left open where the match is weak. Rows give clone size only sometimes, using once, few, many, or a class for an expanded clone.

>TRBJ2-5|few|TRBV19|TRBD2
CASSIRTSLNQETQYF
TGTGCCAGTAGTATAAGGACTAGCCTGAATCAAGAGACCCAGTACTTC
>TRBJ2-3|many|TRBV9|.
CASSVVEDTQYF
TGTGCCAGCAGCGTAGTGGAAGATACGCAGTATTTT
>TRBJ2-7|many|TRBV11-2|.
CASSLLGGDEQYF
TGTGCCAGCAGCTTACTTGGAGGGGACGAGCAGTACTTC
>TRBJ1-1|many|TRBV20-1|.
CSASRLNQNTEAFF
TGCAGTGCTAGTCGGTTAAATCAGAACACTGAAGCTTTCTTT
>TRBJ1-5|.|TRBV4-2|.
CASSQDRAGRGQPQHF
TGTGCCAGCAGCCAAGATAGGGCAGGGAGAGGGCAGCCCCAGCATTTT
>TRBJ2-1|many|TRBV25-1|.
CASSKTVNEQSF
TGTGCCAGCAGTAAGACAGTGAATGAGCAGTCCTTC
>TRBJ1-1|many|TRBV5-1|.
CASSLEGDEDEAFF
TGCGCCAGCAGCTTGGAAGGGGATGAAGATGAAGCTTTCTTT
>TRBJ2-3|many|TRBV4-2|.
CASSQQGRTDTQYF
TGTGCCAGCAGCCAACAGGGTCGCACAGATACGCAGTATTTT
>TRBJ2-2|few|TRBV2|.
CASSERGEVGELFF
TGTGCCAGCAGTGAAAGGGGGGAAGTCGGGGAGCTGTTTTTT
>TRBJ2-5|many|TRBV3-1|.
CASSQMQAETQYF
TGTGCCAGCAGCCAAATGCAGGCGGAGACCCAGTACTTC
>TRBJ2-3|many|TRBV20-1|TRBD2
CRGPLAGGRVDTQYF
TGCAGGGGCCCCCTAGCGGGGGGGCGAGTGGATACGCAGTATTTT
>TRBJ2-7|many|TRBV28|TRBD1
CASSSSGTGSNEQYF
TGTGCCAGCAGTTCGTCCGGGACAGGGTCTAACGAGCAGTACTTC
>TRBJ1-5|few|TRBV20-1|.
CSAYEDGNQPQHF
TGCAGTGCTTACGAAGACGGGAATCAGCCCCAGCATTTT
>TRBJ2-1|many|TRBV9|.
CASSVGPGPQGYNEQFF
TGTGCCAGCAGCGTAGGACCGGGACCCCAGGGATACAATGAGCAGTTCTTC
>TRBJ2-5|many|TRBV7-9|.
CASSIRRETQYF
TGTGCCAGCAGCATACGCCGGGAGACCCAGTACTTC
>TRBJ1-5|.|TRBV28|.
CASSDRQVVWPQHF
TGTGCCAGCAGTGACCGACAGGTGGTTTGGCCCCAGCATTTT
>TRBJ2-5|many|TRBV24-1|TRBD1
CATSDSRQGQETQYF
TGTGCCACCAGTGATAGCAGACAGGGGCAAGAGACCCAGTACTTC
>TRBJ2-6|many|TRBV6-5|.
CASSRILGGPSGANVLTF
TGTGCCAGCAGCCGGATTTTAGGGGGGCCCTCTGGGGCCAACGTCCTGACTTTC
>TRBJ2-2|.|TRBV18|.
CASSPQAGGLFF
TGTGCCAGCTCACCGCAGGCCGGGGGGCTGTTTTTT
>TRBJ2-7|many|TRBV4-1|TRBD1
CASSQTGTATYEQYF
TGCGCCAGCAGCCAGACCGGGACAGCGACCTACGAGCAGTACTTC
>TRBJ1-5|.|TRBV5-6|.
CASSLWRGRNQPQHF
TGTGCCAGCAGCTTGTGGCGGGGGAGGAATCAGCCCCAGCATTTT
>TRBJ2-3|many|TRBV20-1|.
CSASSRDTQYF
TGCAGTGCTAGTAGCCGGGATACGCAGTATTTT
>TRBJ2-6|many|TRBV14|.
CASSRPSSGANVLTF
TGTGCCAGCAGCAGACCTAGCTCTGGGGCCAACGTCCTGACTTTC
>TRBJ2-1|.|TRBV29-1|TRBD1
CSAHSRDRGYEQFF
TGCAGCGCTCACTCCCGGGACAGGGGGTATGAGCAGTTCTTC
>TRBJ2-1|many|TRBV2|.
CASSEAGLTSNEQFF
TGTGCCAGCAGTGAAGCCGGACTAACCTCCAATGAGCAGTTCTTC
>TRBJ1-5|.|TRBV18|TRBD1
CASSIGQGGQPEHF
TGTGCCAGCTCAATCGGACAGGGCGGACAGCCCGAGCATTTT
>TRBJ1-2|many|TRBV6-2/TRBV6-3|.
CASSFRDLYYTF
TGTGCCAGCAGTTTCCGGGACCTTTACTACACCTTC
>TRBJ1-3|.|TRBV7-9|.
CASSLANSGNTIYF
TGTGCCAGCAGCTTAGCGAACTCTGGAAACACCATATATTTT
>TRBJ2-7|.|TRBV5-1|.
CASNGYNYEQYF
TGCGCCAGCAATGGCTACAACTACGAGCAGTACTTC
>TRBJ2-5|many|TRBV29-1|.
CSVEGGLGGTQYF
TGCAGCGTTGAAGGCGGACTGGGGGGGACCCAGTACTTC
>TRBJ2-3|.|TRBV14|.
CASSHLSPAADTQYF
TGTGCCAGCAGCCACCTGTCACCGGCAGCAGATACGCAGTATTTT
>TRBJ1-1|.|TRBV7-3|.
CASSLTRDGSFDF
TGTGCCAGCAGCTTAACGAGGGACGGAAGCTTTGACTTT
>TRBJ2-7|once|TRBV6-5|TRBD1
CAGRDDRADYEQYF
TGTGCCGGCAGAGACGACAGGGCGGACTACGAGCAGTACTTC
>TRBJ1-1|many|TRBV20-1|.
CSARDKRKREMNTEAFF
TGCAGTGCTAGAGATAAGAGGAAACGTGAAATGAACACTGAAGCTTTCTTT
>TRBJ2-5|many|TRBV18|.
CASRSAGPKETQYF
TGTGCCAGCCGGTCGGCAGGGCCAAAAGAGACCCAGTACTTC
>TRBJ2-1|many|TRBV6-2/TRBV6-3|TRBD2
CASSSGGATYNEQFF
TGCGCCAGCTCTAGCGGGGGGGCCACCTACAATGAGCAGTTCTTC
>TRBJ2-6|many|TRBV27|.
CASSFLSSGANVLTF
TGTGCCAGCAGTTTCCTAAGCTCTGGGGCCAACGTCCTGACTTTC
>TRBJ2-3|many|TRBV5-1|TRBD1
CASSSGQADTQYF
TGCGCCAGCAGCTCGGGACAGGCAGATACGCAGTATTTT
>TRBJ2-3|few|TRBV5-1|.
CASRRGGASDTQYF
TGCGCCAGCAGGAGAGGGGGGGCATCAGATACGCAGTATTTT
>TRBJ2-3|.|TRBV28|TRBD2
CASSLGGGGTDTQYF
TGTGCCAGCAGTTTAGGCGGGGGGGGCACAGATACGCAGTATTTT
>TRBJ1-1|.|TRBV19|.
CAGSIGGGLTGAFF
TGTGCCGGTAGTATAGGCGGGGGGCTTACTGGAGCTTTCTTT
>TRBJ2-3|.|TRBV6-5|TRBD2
CASTRGLVSTDTQYF
TGTGCCAGCACCAGGGGACTAGTTAGCACAGATACGCAGTATTTT
>TRBJ1-5|few|TRBV20-1|.
CSARRPQDAQPQHF
TGCAGTGCTAGACGGCCACAGGATGCGCAGCCCCAGCATTTT
>TRBJ2-1|many|TRBV7-3|TRBD1
CASSLGQGAYNEQFF
TGTGCCAGCAGCCTTGGACAGGGGGCCTACAATGAGCAGTTCTTC
>TRBJ2-1|.|TRBV28|.
CASSCLGLDNEQFF
TGTGCCAGCAGCTGTCTTGGGCTAGACAATGAGCAGTTCTTC
>TRBJ2-7|many|TRBV3-1|.
CASSTTGHEQYF
TGTGCCAGCAGTACCACAGGGCACGAGCAGTACTTC
>TRBJ1-5|.|TRBV12-3/TRBV12-4|TRBD1
CASSLVRDRSGSNQPQHF
TGTGCCAGCAGTTTGGTCCGGGACAGGTCGGGAAGCAATCAGCCCCAGCATTTT
>TRBJ2-2|many|TRBV27|TRBD2
CASSLSGGANTGELFF
TGTGCCAGCAGCTTATCCGGGGGGGCCAACACCGGGGAGCTGTTTTTT
>TRBJ1-4|many|TRBV5-1|.
CASSRSEANEKLFF
TGCGCCAGCAGCAGATCGGAGGCCAATGAAAAACTGTTTTTT
>TRBJ1-5|.|TRBV20-1|.
CSARDMAVLNQPQHF
TGCAGTGCTAGAGATATGGCAGTCCTCAATCAGCCCCAGCATTTT
>TRBJ2-2|many|TRBV7-9|.
CASRQTGGTGELFF
TGTGCCAGCAGACAAACCGGGGGCACCGGGGAGCTGTTTTTT
>TRBJ1-4|many|TRBV6-1|.
CASSDATNEKLFF
TGTGCCAGCAGTGATGCAACTAATGAAAAACTGTTTTTT
>TRBJ1-2|.|TRBV27|.
CASSGGRALGYTF
TGTGCCAGCAGCGGGGGTCGGGCGTTGGGCTACACCTTC
>TRBJ2-1|many|TRBV14|.
CASSQWGTLNEQFF
TGTGCCAGCAGCCAATGGGGGACCCTGAATGAGCAGTTCTTC